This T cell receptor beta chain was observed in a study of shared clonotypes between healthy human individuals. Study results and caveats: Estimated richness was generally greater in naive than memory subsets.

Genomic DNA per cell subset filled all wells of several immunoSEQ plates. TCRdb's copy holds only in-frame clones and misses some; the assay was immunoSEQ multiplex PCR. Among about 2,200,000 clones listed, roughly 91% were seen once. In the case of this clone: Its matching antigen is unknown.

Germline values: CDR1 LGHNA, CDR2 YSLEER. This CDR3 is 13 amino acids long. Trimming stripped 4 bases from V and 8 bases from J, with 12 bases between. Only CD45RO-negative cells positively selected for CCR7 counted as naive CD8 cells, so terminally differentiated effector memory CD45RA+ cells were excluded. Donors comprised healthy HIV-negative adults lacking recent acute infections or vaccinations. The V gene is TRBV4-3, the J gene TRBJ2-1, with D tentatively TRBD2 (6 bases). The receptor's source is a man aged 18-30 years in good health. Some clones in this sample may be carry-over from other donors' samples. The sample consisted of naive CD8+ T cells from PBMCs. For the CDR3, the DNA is TGCGCCAGCAGCCCCCCCCGGGGGTATGAGCAGTTCTTC. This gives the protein CASSPPRGYEQFF.